A single sample is the source of the 17 T cell receptor beta chains below, sequenced in a study of response to subunit inactivated influenza vaccine. One entry per CDR3 protein, called by TCRdb with MiXCR from the RT-PCR reads. The table lists approximately 730,000 distinct CDR3 sequences, about 15% of them singletons. The sequencing here drew on PBMCs from blood, taken about 14 days before vaccination. These receptors were collected from a man aged 45-60 years who received an inactivated influenza vaccine.

The chain joins TRBV28 to TRBJ2-1, with TRBD2 identical over 7 bases. Germline trimming cut 6 bases from V and 5 bases from J; bases unmatched to any gene: 7. This CDR3 contains 14 residues. Germline CDR1 MDHEN, CDR2 SYDVKM. CDR3 in DNA: TGTGCCAGCAGGGGGGAGGGCGGGAACAATGAGCAGTTCTTC. This encodes CASRGEGGNNEQFF.

This chain uses TRBV6-6 with TRBJ1-5; the D gene is possibly TRBD1 (6 bases). The CDR3 has 13 residues. Germline CDR1 is MNHNY and CDR2 is SVGAGI (reference sequence). Between the trimmed V and J ends, which lost 5 bases and 7 bases, there was a span of 12 bases. The DNA of the CDR3 is TGTGCCAGCAGTCCCGCGGGGGGCCAGCCCCAGCATTTT. Translating it yields CASSPAGGQPQHF.

The chain employs TRBV7-8 and TRBJ2-7; 14 positions match TRBD2. This CDR3 region has 17 residues. Germline assignment: CDR1 SGHVS and CDR2 FQNEAQ. J was trimmed by 1 base and V by 4 bases; bases with no gene match: 6. The CDR3 bases are TGTGCCAGCAGCTGGGGACTAGCGGGAGCATTATCCTACGAGCAGTACTTC. Encoded protein: CASSWGLAGALSYEQYF. The full variable domain, its missing parts supplied by reference TRBV7-8 and TRBJ2-7, is GAGVSQSPRYKVAKRGQDVALRCDPISGHVSLFWYQQALGQGPEFLTYFQNEAQLDKSGLPSDRFFAERPEGSVSTLKIQRTQQEDSAVYLCASSWGLAGALSYEQYFGPGTRLTVT.

This clonotype was seen many times. The chain links TRBV25-1 to TRBJ2-5; D unclear. The CDR3 runs to 14 residues. Germline-derived CDR1 and CDR2 are MGHDK and SYGVNS. Trimming shortened V by 6 bases and J by 2 bases, and 13 bases separated the two germline ends. CDR3 region: CASSQLTQQETQYF. The CDR3 region has the DNA TGTGCCAGCAGCCAACTCACACAACAAGAGACCCAGTACTTC.

This clonotype was counted many times. The V gene is TRBV4-3, the J gene TRBJ2-2; D is uncertain. This CDR3 has 15 residues. Germline V CDR1 and CDR2: LGHNA, YSLEER. V lost 0 bases to trimming and J lost 6 bases, with 11 bases between them. The CDR3 DNA follows: TGCGCCAGCAGCCAAGATCGTATTCCCCCCGGGGAGCTGTTTTTT. This sequence encodes CASSQDRIPPGELFF.

There are a few counts of this clonotype. This chain connects TRBV4-2 to TRBJ2-7; no definite D call. Germline V gene lookup returns CDR1 LGHNA and CDR2 YNFKEQ. The CDR3 is 13 amino acids. V was pared by 4 bases and J by 3 bases, with 10 bases between. Here the CDR3 DNA reads TGTGCCAGCAGCCGTAGGGATGACTACGAGCAGTACTTC. Amino acids: CASSRRDDYEQYF.

This clonotype was recorded many times. The chain links TRBV7-6 to TRBJ1-2; D gene uncertain. Trimming removed 0 bases at V and 6 bases at J, with 14 bases between. The CDR3 is made up of 15 amino acids. Germline values: CDR1 SGHVS, CDR2 FNYEAQ. This CDR3 reads CASSLAAAASDGYTF. The CDR3 DNA reads TGTGCCAGCAGCTTAGCCGCGGCGGCGTCGGATGGCTACACCTTC.

This clonotype has only a few counts. V and J are TRBV11-2 and TRBJ2-1; TRBD1 aligns across 7 bases. CDR3 length: 18 amino acids. Germline values: CDR1 SGHAT, CDR2 FQNNGV. V gave up 5 bases and J gave up 3 bases; unmatched junction bases: 16. CDR3 sequence reads: CASSPRSTGERFYNEQFF. DNA of the CDR3: TGTGCCAGCAGCCCACGCTCCACAGGGGAAAGATTCTACAATGAGCAGTTCTTC.

V is TRBV5-1 and J is TRBJ2-7; 8 nucleotides line up with TRBD1. Germline loops: CDR1 SGHRS, CDR2 YFSETQ. This CDR3 is 14 amino acids long. V lost 3 bases to trimming and J lost 6 bases; unmatched junction nucleotides: 8. Here the CDR3 reads CASSWGTDRGEQYF. The DNA for the CDR3 is TGCGCCAGCAGCTGGGGAACTGACAGGGGCGAGCAGTACTTC. Full variable domain (outside the CDR3, taken from reference TRBV5-1 and TRBJ2-7): KAGVTQTPRYLIKTRGQQVTLSCSPISGHRSVSWYQQTPGQGLQFLFEYFSETQRNKGNFPGRFSGRQFSNSRSEMNVSTLELGDSALYLCASSWGTDRGEQYFGPGTRLTVT.

This clonotype was recorded a few times. This chain uses TRBV24-1 with TRBJ2-5, with 8 bases that match TRBD1. The CDR3 loop spans 16 amino acids. Germline lookup yields CDR1 KGHDR and CDR2 SFDVKD. V lost 3 bases, J lost 5 bases, and 10 bases stayed unmatched. The CDR3 region is CATSDTIRGRLETQYF. CDR3 in DNA: TGTGCCACCAGTGATACTATCAGGGGGCGCCTCGAGACCCAGTACTTC.

This chain joins TRBV30 and TRBJ2-7; D is perhaps TRBD2 (6 bases). Germline V gene sequence: CDR1 GTSNPN, CDR2 SVGIG (reference sequence). V was shortened by 0 bases and J by 3 bases, with 12 bases between the two germline ends. The CDR3 totals 14 residues. Written as DNA, the CDR3 is TGTGCCTGGAGTGTAAATGGGGGGAACTACGAGCAGTACTTC. Its protein product is CAWSVNGGNYEQYF. The full variable domain, its missing parts supplied by reference TRBV30 and TRBJ2-7, is SQTIHQWPATLVQPVGSPLSLECTVEGTSNPNLYWYRQAAGRGLQLLFYSVGIGQISSEVPQNLSASRPQDRQFILSSKKLLLSDSGFYLCAWSVNGGNYEQYFGPGTRLTVT.

This clonotype was counted a few times. The rearrangement uses TRBV6-2 or TRBV6-3 and TRBJ1-5; 9 bases fit TRBD1. The J segment lost 6 bases and the V segment lost 5 bases, leaving 5 bases of the junction unmatched. Germline values: CDR1 MNHEY, CDR2 SVGEGT. The CDR3 spans 14 residues. The CDR3 DNA sequence: TGTGCCAGCAGTACGGACAGGGGAGGTCAGCCCCAGCATTTT. Its protein product is CASSTDRGGQPQHF.

This clonotype was detected once. This chain joins TRBV5-1 and TRBJ2-3; maybe TRBD2 (6 bases). The CDR3 is made up of 15 amino acids. CDR1 is SGHRS, CDR2 YFSETQ, per germline. Between the trimmed V and J ends, which lost 3 bases and 0 bases, there was a span of 11 bases. The CDR3 region has the DNA TGCGCCAGCAGCTCCTATAGCGGAAGCACAGATACGCAGTATTTT. It translates to CASSSYSGSTDTQYF.

This clonotype was detected a few times. The CDR3 sequence is CASSQGLGGGAGETQYF. CDR3 in DNA: TGTGCCAGCAGCCAAGGGCTGGGAGGGGGGGCAGGAGAGACCCAGTACTTC. The chain employs TRBV4-2 and TRBJ2-5; D possibly corresponds to TRBD2 (7 bases). The CDR3 covers 17 residues. Germline V gene data show CDR1 as LGHNA and CDR2 as YNFKEQ. Trimming took off 1 base at V and 4 bases at J, with 19 bases between the two ends.

This clonotype has only a few counts. V is TRBV12-3 or TRBV12-4 and J is TRBJ2-3; D might be TRBD2 (5 bases). This CDR3 has 15 residues. V was trimmed by 5 bases and J by 2 bases, leaving 14 bases between them. DNA for the CDR3: TGTGCCAGCAGTCCGTCCCGGACTTACACAGATACGCAGTATTTT. Residues: CASSPSRTYTDTQYF.

The rearrangement joins TRBV20-1 to TRBJ1-1; 8 nucleotides match TRBD1. The CDR3 sequence is 14 residues long. J lost 6 bases, V lost 0 bases, and 6 bases had no gene match. The germline V gene encodes CDR1 DFQATT and CDR2 SNEGSKA (reference sequence). In nucleotides, the CDR3 is TGCAGTGCTAGAGATGGGACAGGACAACCTGAAGCTTTCTTT. Its protein product is CSARDGTGQPEAFF.

This clonotype has ten or more counts. This rearrangement joins TRBV5-5 to TRBJ2-5, with a tentative D call TRBD1 (5 bases). The CDR3 runs to 14 residues. From germline, CDR1 is SGHKS and CDR2 YYEKEE (reference sequence). With 3 bases removed from V and 4 bases from J, the gap between germline ends came to 13 bases. CDR3 coding DNA: TGTGCCAGCAGCTACCAGGGAATTCGAGAGACCCAGTACTTC. Protein: CASSYQGIRETQYF. The full variable domain, rest sourced from reference TRBV5-5 and TRBJ2-5, is DAGVTQSPTHLIKTRGQQVTLRCSPISGHKSVSWYQQVLGQGPQFIFQYYEKEERGRGNFPDRFSARQFPNYSSELNVNALLLGDSALYLCASSYQGIRETQYFGPGTRLLVL.